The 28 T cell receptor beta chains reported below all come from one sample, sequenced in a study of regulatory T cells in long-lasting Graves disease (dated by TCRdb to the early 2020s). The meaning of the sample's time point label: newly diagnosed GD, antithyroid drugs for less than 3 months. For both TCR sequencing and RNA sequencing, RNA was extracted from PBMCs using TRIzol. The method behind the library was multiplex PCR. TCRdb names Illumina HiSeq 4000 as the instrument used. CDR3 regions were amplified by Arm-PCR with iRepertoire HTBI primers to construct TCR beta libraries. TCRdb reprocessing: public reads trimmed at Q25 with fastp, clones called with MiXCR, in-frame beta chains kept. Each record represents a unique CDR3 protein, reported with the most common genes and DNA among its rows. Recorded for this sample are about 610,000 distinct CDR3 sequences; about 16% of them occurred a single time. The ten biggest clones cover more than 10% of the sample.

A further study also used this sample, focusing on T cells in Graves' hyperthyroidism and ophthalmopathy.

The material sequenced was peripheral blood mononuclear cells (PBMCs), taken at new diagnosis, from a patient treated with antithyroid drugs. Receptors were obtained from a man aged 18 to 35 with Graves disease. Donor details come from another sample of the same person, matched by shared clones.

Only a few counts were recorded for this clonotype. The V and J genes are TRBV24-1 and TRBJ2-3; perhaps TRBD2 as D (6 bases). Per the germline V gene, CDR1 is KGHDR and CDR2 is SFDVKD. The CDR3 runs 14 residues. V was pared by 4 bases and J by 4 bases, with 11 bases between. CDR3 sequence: CATSDTGVPDTQYF. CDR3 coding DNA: TGTGCCACCAGTGACACGGGAGTGCCAGATACGCAGTATTTT.

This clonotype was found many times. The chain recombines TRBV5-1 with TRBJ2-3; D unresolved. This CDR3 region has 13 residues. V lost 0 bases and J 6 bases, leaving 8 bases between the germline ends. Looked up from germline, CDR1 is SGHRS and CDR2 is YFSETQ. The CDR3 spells CASSLVRFDTQYF. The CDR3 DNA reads TGCGCCAGCAGCTTGGTGAGGTTTGATACGCAGTATTTT.

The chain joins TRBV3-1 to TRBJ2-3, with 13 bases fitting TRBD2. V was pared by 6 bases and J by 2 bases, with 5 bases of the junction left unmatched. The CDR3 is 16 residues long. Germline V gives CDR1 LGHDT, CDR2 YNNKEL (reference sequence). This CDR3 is CASRRTSGSPTDTQYF. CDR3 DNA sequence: TGTGCCAGCAGACGGACTAGCGGGAGCCCCACAGATACGCAGTATTTT.

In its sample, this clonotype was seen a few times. The CDR3 loop reads CASRPPGLAGKNIQYF. DNA for the CDR3: TGTGCCAGCAGACCTCCGGGACTAGCGGGGAAAAACATTCAGTACTTC. J is TRBJ2-4 and V is TRBV6-1, with 13 bases matching TRBD2. The CDR3 has 16 amino acids. The germline V gene encodes CDR1 MNHNS and CDR2 SASEGT. V lost 6 bases and J lost 4; bases outside the gene matches: 6.

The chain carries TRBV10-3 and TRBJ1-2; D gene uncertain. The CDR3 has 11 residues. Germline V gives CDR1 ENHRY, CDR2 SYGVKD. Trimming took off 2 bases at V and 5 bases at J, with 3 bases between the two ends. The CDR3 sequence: CAISETYGYTF. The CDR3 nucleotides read TGTGCCATCAGTGAGACATATGGCTACACCTTC.

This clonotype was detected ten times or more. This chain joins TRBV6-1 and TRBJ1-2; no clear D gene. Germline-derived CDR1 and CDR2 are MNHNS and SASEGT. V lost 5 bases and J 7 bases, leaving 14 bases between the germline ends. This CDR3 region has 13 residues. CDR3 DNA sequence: TGTGCCAGCAGTCCTGCCCGAAATGGTGGCTACACCTTC. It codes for CASSPARNGGYTF.

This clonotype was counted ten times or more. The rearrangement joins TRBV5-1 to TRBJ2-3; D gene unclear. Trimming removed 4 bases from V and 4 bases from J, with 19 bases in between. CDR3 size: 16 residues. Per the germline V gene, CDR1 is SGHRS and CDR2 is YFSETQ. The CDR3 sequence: CASSARALIPSDTQYF. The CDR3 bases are TGCGCCAGCAGCGCCCGGGCCCTAATACCCTCAGATACGCAGTATTTT. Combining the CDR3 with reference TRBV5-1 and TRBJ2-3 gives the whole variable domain KAGVTQTPRYLIKTRGQQVTLSCSPISGHRSVSWYQQTPGQGLQFLFEYFSETQRNKGNFPGRFSGRQFSNSRSEMNVSTLELGDSALYLCASSARALIPSDTQYFGPGTRLTVL.

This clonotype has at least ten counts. CDR3 in amino acids: CASSEGRTLYNEQFF. The CDR3 bases are TGTGCCAGCAGTGAAGGTAGGACACTTTACAATGAGCAGTTCTTC. This chain uses TRBV6-1 with TRBJ2-1; maybe TRBD1 (5 bases). The V gene's germline CDR1 is MNHNS and CDR2 SASEGT. This CDR3 comprises 15 residues. Trimming stripped 1 base from V and 4 bases from J, with 11 bases between.

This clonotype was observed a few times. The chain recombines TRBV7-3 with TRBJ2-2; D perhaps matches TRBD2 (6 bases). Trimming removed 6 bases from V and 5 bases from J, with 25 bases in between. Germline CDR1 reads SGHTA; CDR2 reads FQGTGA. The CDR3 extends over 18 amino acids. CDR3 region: CASRPRSARRAGTGELFF. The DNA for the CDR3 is TGTGCCAGCAGGCCAAGGTCCGCCCGGCGCGCGGGGACCGGGGAGCTGTTTTTT.

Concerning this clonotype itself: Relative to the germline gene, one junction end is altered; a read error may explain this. The CDR3 loop is CAISDTYEQCF. CDR3 DNA: TGTGCCATCAGTGATACCTACGAGCAGTGCTTC. The chain recombines TRBV10-3 with TRBJ2-7; no reliable D call. CDR3 length: 11 residues. The germline gives CDR1 ENHRY, CDR2 SYGVKD.

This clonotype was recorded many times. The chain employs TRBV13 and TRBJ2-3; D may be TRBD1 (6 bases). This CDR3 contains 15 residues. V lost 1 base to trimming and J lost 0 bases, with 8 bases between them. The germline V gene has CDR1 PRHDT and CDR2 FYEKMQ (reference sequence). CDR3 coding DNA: TGTGCCAGCAGCTTAGAACAGGGTAGCACAGATACGCAGTATTTT. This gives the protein CASSLEQGSTDTQYF.

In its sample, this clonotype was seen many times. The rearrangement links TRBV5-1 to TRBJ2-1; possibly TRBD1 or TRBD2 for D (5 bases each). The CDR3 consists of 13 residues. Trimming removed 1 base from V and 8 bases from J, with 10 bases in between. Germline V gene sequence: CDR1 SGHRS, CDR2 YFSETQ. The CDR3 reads CASSLSQGDEQFF. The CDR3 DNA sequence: TGCGCCAGCAGCTTGAGTCAGGGAGATGAGCAGTTCTTC.

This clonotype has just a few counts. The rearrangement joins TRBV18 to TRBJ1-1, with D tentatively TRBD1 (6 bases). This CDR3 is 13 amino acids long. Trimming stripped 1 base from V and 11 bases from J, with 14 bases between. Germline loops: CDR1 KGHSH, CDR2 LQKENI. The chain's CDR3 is CASSPQGDYLAFF. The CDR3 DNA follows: TGTGCCAGCTCACCACAGGGGGATTATCTCGCTTTCTTT.

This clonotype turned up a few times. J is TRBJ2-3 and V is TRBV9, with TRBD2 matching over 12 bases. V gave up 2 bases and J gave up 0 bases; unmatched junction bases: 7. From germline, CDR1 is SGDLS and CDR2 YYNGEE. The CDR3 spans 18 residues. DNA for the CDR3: TGTGCCAGCAGCGTCCCCTCGGGGACTAGCGGGAGCACAGATACGCAGTATTTT. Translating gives CASSVPSGTSGSTDTQYF.

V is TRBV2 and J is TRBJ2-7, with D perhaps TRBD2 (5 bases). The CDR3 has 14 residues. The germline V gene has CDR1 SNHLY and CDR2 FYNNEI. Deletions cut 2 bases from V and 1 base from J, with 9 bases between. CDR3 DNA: TGTGCCAGCAGTGAATTTGCGGGTTCCTACGAGCAGTACTTC. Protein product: CASSEFAGSYEQYF.

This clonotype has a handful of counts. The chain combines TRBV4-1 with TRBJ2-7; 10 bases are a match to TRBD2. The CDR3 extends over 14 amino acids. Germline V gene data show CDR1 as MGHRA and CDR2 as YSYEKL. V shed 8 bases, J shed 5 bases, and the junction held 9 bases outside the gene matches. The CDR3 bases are TGCGCCAGCCGGGCTAGCGGGAGAACCGACGAGCAGTACTTC. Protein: CASRASGRTDEQYF.

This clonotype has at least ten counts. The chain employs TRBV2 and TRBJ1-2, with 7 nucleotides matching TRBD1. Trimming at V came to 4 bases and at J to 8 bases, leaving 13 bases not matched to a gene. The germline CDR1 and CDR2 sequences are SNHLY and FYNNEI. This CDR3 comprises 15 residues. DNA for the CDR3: TGTGCCAGCAGTGGTCACAGGGGAGCCGCTGAAGGCTACACCTTC. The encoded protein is CASSGHRGAAEGYTF.

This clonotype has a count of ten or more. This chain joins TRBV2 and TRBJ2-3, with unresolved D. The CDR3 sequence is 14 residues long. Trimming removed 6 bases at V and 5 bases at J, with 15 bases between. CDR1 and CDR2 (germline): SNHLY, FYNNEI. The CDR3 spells CASRPSGWGDTQYF. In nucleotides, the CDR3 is TGTGCCAGCAGACCCTCAGGCTGGGGAGATACGCAGTATTTT.

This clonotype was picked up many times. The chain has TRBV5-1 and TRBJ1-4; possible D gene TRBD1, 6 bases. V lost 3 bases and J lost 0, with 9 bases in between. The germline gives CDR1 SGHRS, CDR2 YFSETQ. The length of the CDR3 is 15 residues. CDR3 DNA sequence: TGCGCCAGCAGCTCAGAGGGGGCAACTAATGAAAAACTGTTTTTT. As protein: CASSSEGATNEKLFF.

CDR3 DNA: TGCGCCAGCAGCTTCCCCCGGGAGGCCCGAAGCTCCTACAATGAGCAGTTCTTC. Its protein product is CASSFPREARSSYNEQFF. The V and J genes are TRBV5-1 and TRBJ2-1; TRBD2 agrees at 7 bases. Germline V gene data show CDR1 as SGHRS and CDR2 as YFSETQ. V shed 2 bases and J 0 bases; nucleotides not matched to a gene: 11. This CDR3 comprises 18 residues. The variable domain in full, with the rest retrieved from reference TRBV5-1 and TRBJ2-1, is KAGVTQTPRYLIKTRGQQVTLSCSPISGHRSVSWYQQTPGQGLQFLFEYFSETQRNKGNFPGRFSGRQFSNSRSEMNVSTLELGDSALYLCASSFPREARSSYNEQFFGPGTRLTVL.

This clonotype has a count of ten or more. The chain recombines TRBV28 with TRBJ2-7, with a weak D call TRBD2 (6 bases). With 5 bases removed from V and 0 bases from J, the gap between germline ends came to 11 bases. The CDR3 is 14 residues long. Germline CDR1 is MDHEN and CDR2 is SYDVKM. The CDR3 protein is CASSRERSSYEQYF. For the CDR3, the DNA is TGTGCCAGCAGTCGGGAGAGGAGCTCCTACGAGCAGTACTTC.

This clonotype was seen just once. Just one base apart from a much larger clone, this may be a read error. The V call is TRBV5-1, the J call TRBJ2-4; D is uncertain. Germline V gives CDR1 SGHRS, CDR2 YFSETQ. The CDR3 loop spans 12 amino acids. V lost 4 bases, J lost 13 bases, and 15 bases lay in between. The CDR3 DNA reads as TGCGCCAGCAGCCTACCTTCCGATGAGCAGTACTTC. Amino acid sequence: CASSLPSDEQYF.

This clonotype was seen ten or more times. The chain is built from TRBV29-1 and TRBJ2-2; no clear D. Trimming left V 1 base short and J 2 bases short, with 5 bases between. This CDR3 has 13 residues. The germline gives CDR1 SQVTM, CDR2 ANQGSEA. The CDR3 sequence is CSVEAFNTGELFF. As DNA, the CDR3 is TGCAGCGTTGAAGCGTTTAACACCGGGGAGCTGTTTTTT.

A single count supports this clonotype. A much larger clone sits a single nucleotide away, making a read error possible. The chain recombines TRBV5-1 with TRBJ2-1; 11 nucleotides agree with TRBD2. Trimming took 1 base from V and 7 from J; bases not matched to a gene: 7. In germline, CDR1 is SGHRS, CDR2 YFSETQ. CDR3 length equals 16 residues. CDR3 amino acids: CASSLWISGRANEQFF. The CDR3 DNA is TGCGCCAGCAGCTTGTGGATTAGCGGGAGGGCGAATGAGCAGTTCTTC.

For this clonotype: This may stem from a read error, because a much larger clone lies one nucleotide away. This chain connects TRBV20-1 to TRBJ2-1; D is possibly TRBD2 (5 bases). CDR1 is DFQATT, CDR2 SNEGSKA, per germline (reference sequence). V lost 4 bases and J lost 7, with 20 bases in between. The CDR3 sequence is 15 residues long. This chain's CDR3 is CSANEKRRDENEQFF. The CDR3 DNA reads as TGCAGTGCTAATGAGAAGCGGAGAGACGAGAATGAGCAGTTCTTC.

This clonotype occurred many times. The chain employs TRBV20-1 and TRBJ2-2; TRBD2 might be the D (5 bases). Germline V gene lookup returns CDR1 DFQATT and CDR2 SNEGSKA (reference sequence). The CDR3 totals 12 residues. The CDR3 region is CSARGGWGELFF. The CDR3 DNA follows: TGCAGCGCCCGGGGTGGATGGGGGGAGCTGTTTTTT.

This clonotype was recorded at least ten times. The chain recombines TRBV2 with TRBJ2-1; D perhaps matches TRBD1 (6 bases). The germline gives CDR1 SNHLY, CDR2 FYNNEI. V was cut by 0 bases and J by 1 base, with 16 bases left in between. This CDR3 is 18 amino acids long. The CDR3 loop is CASSEAGVRGGSYNEQFF. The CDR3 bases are TGTGCCAGCAGTGAAGCCGGAGTAAGAGGGGGATCCTACAATGAGCAGTTCTTC.

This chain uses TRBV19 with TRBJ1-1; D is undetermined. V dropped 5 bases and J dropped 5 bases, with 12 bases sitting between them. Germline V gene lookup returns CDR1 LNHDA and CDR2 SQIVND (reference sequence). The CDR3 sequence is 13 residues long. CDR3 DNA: TGTGCCAGTAGTCCCGCCCCGGCGACTGAAGCTTTCTTT. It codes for CASSPAPATEAFF.